This T cell receptor beta chain was sequenced in a study of T cells in Graves' hyperthyroidism and ophthalmopathy. This clonotype appeared a few times. The CDR3 regions of TCR beta were amplified from RNA transcripts. Using the HTBI primer set, a first-round RT-PCR was run on the TCR CDR3. TCRdb reprocessed the multiplex PCR reads via MiXCR and lists one record per CDR3 protein. The table has 600,000 to 700,000 distinct CDR3 sequences, roughly 14% seen once. Material for sequencing was blood. The source of this sequence is a woman in her thirties or forties with Graves' ophthalmopathy.

The CDR3 reads CASSRGTGGSGYTF. Written as DNA, the CDR3 is TGTGCCAGCTCACGCGGGACAGGGGGCTCTGGCTACACCTTC. The V and J genes are TRBV18 and TRBJ1-2; 12 positions match TRBD1. V shed 4 bases, J shed 7 bases, and the junction held 4 bases outside the gene matches. The CDR3 is 14 residues long. In germline, CDR1 is KGHSH, CDR2 LQKENI.